This T cell receptor beta chain was sequenced in a study of control samples from healthy donors and cancer patients. Profiling relied on immunoSEQ multiplex PCR, and the TCRdb table lists in-frame clones only, not all of them. Here the sample spans about 220,000 clones, roughly 94% being singletons. CDR1 is SGHNT and CDR2 is YYREEE in the germline V gene (reference sequence). This CDR3 is built from 14 residues. Trimming took 4 bases from V and 3 from J; bases not matched to a gene: 6. J is TRBJ2-5 and V is TRBV5-4, with 7 bases aligning to TRBD1. The sequencing sample was made of blood. This TCR was recovered from a man aged 45-65 years in good health. As DNA, the CDR3 is TGTGCCAGCAGCAGGGACAGCCGAGAAGAGACCCAGTACTTC. It yields the protein CASSRDSREETQYF.